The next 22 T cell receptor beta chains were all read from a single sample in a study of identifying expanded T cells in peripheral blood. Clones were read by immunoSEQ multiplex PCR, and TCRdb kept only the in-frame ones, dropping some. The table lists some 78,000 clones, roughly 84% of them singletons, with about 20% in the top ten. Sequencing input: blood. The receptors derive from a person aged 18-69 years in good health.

Written as DNA, the CDR3 is TGTGCCAGCAGTTTCGCGGTCGGTGGCACAGATACGCAGTATTTT. It specifies CASSFAVGGTDTQYF. The chain recombines TRBV27 with TRBJ2-3, with D hard to call. With 3 bases removed from V and 1 base from J, the gap between germline ends came to 11 bases. Germline assignment: CDR1 MNHEY and CDR2 SMNVEV (reference sequence). The CDR3 has 15 amino acids.

In DNA form, the CDR3 reads TGTGCCAGCAGACCCTATGGCGGCACTTGGGAGACCCAGTACTTC. As protein: CASRPYGGTWETQYF. The chain employs TRBV6-6 and TRBJ2-5; D is unresolved. CDR1 is MNHNY, CDR2 SVGAGI, per germline (reference sequence). CDR3 length equals 15 residues. The V and J ends lost 6 bases and 5 bases respectively, with 19 bases between them.

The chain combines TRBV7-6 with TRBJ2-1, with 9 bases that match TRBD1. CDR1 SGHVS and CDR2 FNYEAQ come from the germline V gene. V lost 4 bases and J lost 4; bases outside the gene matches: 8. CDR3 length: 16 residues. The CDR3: CASSSRPGTGYNEQFF. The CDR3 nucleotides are TGTGCCAGCAGCTCCCGCCCCGGGACAGGGTACAATGAGCAGTTCTTC.

The CDR3 reads CASSLSLFVQETQYF. The CDR3 nucleotides are TGTGCCAGCAGTTTATCTCTTTTTGTTCAAGAGACCCAGTACTTC. V and J are TRBV28 and TRBJ2-5; no firm D call. Germline V gene sequence: CDR1 MDHEN, CDR2 SYDVKM. This CDR3 has 15 amino acids. V shed 1 base and J shed 2 bases, with 11 bases lying between them. Combining the CDR3 with reference TRBV28 and TRBJ2-5 gives the whole variable domain DVKVTQSSRYLVKRTGEKVFLECVQDMDHENMFWYRQDPGLGLRLIYFSYDVKMKEKGDIPEGYSVSREKKERFSLILESASTNQTSMYLCASSLSLFVQETQYFGPGTRLLVL.

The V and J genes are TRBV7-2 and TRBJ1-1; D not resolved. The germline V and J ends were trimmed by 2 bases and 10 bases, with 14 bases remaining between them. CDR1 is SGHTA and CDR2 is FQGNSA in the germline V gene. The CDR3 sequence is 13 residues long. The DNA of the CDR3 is TGTGCCAGCAGCTTAATTGAGGCCTTCGCAGCTTTCTTT. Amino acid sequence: CASSLIEAFAAFF.

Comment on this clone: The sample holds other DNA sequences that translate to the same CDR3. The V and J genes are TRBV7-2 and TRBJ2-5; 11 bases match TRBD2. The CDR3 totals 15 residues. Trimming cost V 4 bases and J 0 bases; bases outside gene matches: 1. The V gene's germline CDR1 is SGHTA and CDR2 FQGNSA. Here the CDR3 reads CASSWTSGYQETQYF. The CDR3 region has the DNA TGTGCCAGCAGCTGGACTAGCGGGTACCAAGAGACCCAGTACTTC.

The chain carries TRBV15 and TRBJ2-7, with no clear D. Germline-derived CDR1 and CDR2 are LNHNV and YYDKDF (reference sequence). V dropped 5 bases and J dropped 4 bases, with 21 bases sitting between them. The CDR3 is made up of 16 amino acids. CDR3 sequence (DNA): TGTGCCACCAGCCCGCGTATAGGCAAGGTGGGGTACGAGCAGTACTTC. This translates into CATSPRIGKVGYEQYF.

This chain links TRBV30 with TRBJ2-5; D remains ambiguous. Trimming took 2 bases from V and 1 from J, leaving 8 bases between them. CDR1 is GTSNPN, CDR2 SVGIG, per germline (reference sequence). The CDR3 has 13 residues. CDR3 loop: CAWSKGLQETQYF. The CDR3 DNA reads TGTGCCTGGAGTAAGGGCCTCCAAGAGACCCAGTACTTC.

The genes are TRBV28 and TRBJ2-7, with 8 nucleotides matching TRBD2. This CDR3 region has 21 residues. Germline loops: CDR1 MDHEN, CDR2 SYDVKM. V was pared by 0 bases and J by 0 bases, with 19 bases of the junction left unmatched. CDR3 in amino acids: CASSLWYSAGGGIGSSYEQYF. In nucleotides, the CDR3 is TGTGCCAGCAGTTTATGGTATTCCGCCGGGGGGGGAATAGGGAGCTCCTACGAGCAGTACTTC.

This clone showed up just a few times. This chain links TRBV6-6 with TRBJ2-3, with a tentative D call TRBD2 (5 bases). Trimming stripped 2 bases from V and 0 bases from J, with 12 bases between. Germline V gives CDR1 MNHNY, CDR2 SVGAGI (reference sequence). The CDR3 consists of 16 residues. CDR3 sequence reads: CASSYPSGSSTDTQYF. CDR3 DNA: TGTGCCAGCAGTTACCCCTCGGGGTCTAGCACAGATACGCAGTATTTT.

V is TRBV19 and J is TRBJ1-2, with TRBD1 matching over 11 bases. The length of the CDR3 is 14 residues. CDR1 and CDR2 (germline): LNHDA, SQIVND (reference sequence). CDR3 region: CASGPGTGGYGYTF. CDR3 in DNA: TGTGCTTCCGGTCCAGGGACAGGGGGCTATGGCTACACCTTC.

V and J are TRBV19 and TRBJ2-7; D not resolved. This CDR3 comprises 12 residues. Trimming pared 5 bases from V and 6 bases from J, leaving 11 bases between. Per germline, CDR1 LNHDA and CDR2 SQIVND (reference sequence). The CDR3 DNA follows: TGTGCCAGTAGTCGAGGTTTTTCCGAGCAGTACTTC. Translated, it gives CASSRGFSEQYF.

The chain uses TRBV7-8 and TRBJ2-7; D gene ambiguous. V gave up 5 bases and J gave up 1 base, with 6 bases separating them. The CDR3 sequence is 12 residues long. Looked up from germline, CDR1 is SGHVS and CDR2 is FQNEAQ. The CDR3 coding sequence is TGTGCCAGCAGCAGCCTGTCCTACGAGCAGTACTTC. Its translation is CASSSLSYEQYF.

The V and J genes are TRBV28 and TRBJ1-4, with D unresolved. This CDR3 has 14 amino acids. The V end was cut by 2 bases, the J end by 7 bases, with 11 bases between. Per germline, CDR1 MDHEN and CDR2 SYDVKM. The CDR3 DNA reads TGTGCCAGCAGTTTACCGACCTTTAGTGAAAAACTGTTTTTT. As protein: CASSLPTFSEKLFF.

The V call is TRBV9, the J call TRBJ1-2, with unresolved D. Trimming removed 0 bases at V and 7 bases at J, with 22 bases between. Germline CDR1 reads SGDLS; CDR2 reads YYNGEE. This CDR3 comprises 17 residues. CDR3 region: CASSVAKAQGVSGGYTF. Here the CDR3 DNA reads TGTGCCAGCAGCGTAGCTAAAGCGCAAGGAGTGTCTGGTGGCTACACCTTC.

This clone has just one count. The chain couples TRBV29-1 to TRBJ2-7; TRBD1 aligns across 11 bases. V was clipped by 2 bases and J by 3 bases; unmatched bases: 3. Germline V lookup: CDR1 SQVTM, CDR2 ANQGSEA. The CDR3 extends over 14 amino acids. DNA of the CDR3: TGCAGCGTTGAACTCGGGACAGGGGGCTACGAGCAGTACTTC. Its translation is CSVELGTGGYEQYF.

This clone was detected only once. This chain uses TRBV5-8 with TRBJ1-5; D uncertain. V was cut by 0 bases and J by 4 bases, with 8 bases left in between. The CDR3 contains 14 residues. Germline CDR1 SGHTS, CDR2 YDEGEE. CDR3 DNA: TGTGCCAGCAGCTTGGTTTATGGGAATCAGCCCCAGCATTTT. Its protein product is CASSLVYGNQPQHF.

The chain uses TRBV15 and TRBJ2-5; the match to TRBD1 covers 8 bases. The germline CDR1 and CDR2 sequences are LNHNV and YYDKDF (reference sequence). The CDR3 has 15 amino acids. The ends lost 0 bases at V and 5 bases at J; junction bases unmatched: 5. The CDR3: CATSRDRGHGETQYF. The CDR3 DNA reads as TGTGCCACCAGCAGAGACAGGGGGCATGGGGAGACCCAGTACTTC.

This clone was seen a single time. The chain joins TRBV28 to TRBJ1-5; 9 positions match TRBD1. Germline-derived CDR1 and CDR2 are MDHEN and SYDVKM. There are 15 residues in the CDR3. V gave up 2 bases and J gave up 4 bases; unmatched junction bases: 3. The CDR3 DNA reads TGTGCCAGCAGTTTACCCGGACAGGGGAATCAGCCCCAGCATTTT. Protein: CASSLPGQGNQPQHF.

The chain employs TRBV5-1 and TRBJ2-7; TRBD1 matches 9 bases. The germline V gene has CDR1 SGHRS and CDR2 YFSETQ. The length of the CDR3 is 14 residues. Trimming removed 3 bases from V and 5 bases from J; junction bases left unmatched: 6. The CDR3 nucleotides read TGCGCCAGCAGCTCCCCGGGACAGGGAAACGAGCAGTACTTC. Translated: CASSSPGQGNEQYF.

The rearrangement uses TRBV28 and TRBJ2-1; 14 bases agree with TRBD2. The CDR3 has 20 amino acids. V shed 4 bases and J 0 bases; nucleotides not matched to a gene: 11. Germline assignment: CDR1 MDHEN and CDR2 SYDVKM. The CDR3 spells CASSSGTSGSTGNSYNEQFF. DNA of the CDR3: TGTGCCAGCAGTTCCGGGACTAGCGGGAGCACGGGGAACTCCTACAATGAGCAGTTCTTC. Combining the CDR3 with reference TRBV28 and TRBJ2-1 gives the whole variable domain DVKVTQSSRYLVKRTGEKVFLECVQDMDHENMFWYRQDPGLGLRLIYFSYDVKMKEKGDIPEGYSVSREKKERFSLILESASTNQTSMYLCASSSGTSGSTGNSYNEQFFGPGTRLTVL.

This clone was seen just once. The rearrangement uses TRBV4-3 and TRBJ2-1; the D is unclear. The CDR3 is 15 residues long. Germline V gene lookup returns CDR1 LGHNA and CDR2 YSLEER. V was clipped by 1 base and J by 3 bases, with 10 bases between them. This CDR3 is CASSQAISFYNEQFF. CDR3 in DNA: TGCGCCAGCAGCCAAGCCATCTCTTTCTACAATGAGCAGTTCTTC.